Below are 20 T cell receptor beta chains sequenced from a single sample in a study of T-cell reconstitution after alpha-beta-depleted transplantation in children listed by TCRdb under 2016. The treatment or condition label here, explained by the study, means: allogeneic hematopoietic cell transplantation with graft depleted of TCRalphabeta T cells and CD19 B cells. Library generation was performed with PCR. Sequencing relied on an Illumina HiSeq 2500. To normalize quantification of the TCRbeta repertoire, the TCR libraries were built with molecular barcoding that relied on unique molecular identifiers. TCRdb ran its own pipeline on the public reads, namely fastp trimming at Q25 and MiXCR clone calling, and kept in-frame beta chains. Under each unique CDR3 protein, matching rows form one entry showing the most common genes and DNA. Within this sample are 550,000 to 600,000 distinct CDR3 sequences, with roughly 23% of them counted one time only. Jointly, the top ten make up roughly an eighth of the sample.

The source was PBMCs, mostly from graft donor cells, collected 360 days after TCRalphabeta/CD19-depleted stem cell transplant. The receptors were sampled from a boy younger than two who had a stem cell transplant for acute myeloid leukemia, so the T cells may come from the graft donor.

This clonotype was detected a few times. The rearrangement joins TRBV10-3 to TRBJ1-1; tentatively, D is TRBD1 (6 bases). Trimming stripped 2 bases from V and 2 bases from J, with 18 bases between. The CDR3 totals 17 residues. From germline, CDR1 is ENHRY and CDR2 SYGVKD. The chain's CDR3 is CAISENPTVQGNTEAFF. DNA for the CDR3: TGTGCCATCAGTGAGAACCCGACAGTACAGGGTAACACTGAAGCTTTCTTT.

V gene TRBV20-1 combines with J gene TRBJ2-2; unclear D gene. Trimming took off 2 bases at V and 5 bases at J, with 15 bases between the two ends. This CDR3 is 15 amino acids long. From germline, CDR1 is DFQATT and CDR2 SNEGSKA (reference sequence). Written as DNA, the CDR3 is TGCAGTGCTAGACACGCCATAGCCGGAACCGGGGAGCTGTTTTTT. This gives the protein CSARHAIAGTGELFF.

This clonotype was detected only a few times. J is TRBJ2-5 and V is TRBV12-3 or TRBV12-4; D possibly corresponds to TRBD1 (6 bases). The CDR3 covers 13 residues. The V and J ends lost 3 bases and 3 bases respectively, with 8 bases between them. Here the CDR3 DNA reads TGTGCCAGCAGTTTCAACAGGGAAGAGACCCAGTACTTC. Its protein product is CASSFNREETQYF.

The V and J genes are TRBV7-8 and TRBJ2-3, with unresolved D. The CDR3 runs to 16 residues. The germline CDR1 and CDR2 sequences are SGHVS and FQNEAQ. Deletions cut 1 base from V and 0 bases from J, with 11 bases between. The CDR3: CASSLVNRFSTDTQYF. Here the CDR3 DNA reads TGTGCCAGCAGCTTAGTAAACCGGTTTAGCACAGATACGCAGTATTTT.

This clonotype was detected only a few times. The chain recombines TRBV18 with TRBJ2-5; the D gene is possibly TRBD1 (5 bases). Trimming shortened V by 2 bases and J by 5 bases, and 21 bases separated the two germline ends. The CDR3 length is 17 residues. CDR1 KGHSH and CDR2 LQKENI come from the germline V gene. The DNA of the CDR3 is TGTGCCAGCTCACCAGCCACAGTACCCAAGAACAGGGAGACCCAGTACTTC. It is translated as CASSPATVPKNRETQYF.

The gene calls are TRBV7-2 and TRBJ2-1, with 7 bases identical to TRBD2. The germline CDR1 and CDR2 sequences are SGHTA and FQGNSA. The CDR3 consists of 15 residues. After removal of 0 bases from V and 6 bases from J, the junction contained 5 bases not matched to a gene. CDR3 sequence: CASSLAGTTINEQFF. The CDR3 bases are TGTGCCAGCAGCTTAGCCGGGACTACAATCAATGAGCAGTTCTTC.

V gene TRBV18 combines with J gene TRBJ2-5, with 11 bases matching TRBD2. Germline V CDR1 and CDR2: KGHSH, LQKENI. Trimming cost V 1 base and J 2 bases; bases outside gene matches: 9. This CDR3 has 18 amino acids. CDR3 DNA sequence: TGTGCCAGCTCACCACTGCCCCCGACTAGCGGGGTGCAAGAGACCCAGTACTTC. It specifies CASSPLPPTSGVQETQYF. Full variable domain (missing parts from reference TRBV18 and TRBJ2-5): NAGVMQNPRHLVRRRGQEARLRCSPMKGHSHVYWYRQLPEEGLKFMVYLQKENIIDESGMPKERFSAEFPKEGPSILRIQQVVRGDSAAYFCASSPLPPTSGVQETQYFGPGTRLLVL.

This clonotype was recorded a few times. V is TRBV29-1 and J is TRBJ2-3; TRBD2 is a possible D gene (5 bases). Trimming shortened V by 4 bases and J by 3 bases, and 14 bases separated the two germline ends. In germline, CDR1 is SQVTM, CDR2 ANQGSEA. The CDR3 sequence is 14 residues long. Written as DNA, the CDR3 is TGCAGCGTTGGTCGTGGTAGCGTGACAGATACGCAGTATTTT. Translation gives CSVGRGSVTDTQYF.

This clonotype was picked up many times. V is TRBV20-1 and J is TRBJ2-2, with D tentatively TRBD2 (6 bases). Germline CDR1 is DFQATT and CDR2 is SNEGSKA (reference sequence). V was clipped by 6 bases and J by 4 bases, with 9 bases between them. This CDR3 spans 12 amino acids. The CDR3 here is CSAPTSTGELFF. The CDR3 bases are TGCAGTGCGCCGACTAGCACCGGGGAGCTGTTTTTT.

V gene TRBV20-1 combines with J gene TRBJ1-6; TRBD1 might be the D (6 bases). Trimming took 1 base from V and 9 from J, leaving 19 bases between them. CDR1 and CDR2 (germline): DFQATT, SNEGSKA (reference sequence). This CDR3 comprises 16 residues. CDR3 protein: CSARVDRTVRGSPLHF. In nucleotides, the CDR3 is TGCAGTGCTAGAGTCGACAGGACCGTTAGGGGTTCACCCCTCCACTTT.

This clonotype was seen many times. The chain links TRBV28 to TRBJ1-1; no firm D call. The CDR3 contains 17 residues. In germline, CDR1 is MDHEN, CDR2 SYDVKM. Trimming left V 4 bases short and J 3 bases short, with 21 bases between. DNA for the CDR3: TGTGCCAGCAGTTGGGATTTGGTCCCCCTTGAAGACACTGAAGCTTTCTTT. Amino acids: CASSWDLVPLEDTEAFF.

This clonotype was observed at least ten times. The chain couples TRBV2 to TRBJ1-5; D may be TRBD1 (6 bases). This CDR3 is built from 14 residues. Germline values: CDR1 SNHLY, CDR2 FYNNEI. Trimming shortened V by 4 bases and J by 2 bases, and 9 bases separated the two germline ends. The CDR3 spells CASSVQGRNQPQHF. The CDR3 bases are TGTGCCAGCAGTGTGCAGGGGCGCAATCAGCCCCAGCATTTT. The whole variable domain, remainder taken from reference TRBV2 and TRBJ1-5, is EPEVTQTPSHQVTQMGQEVILRCVPISNHLYFYWYRQILGQKVEFLVSFYNNEISEKSEIFDDQFSVERPDGSNFTLKIRSTKLEDSAMYFCASSVQGRNQPQHFGDGTRLSIL.

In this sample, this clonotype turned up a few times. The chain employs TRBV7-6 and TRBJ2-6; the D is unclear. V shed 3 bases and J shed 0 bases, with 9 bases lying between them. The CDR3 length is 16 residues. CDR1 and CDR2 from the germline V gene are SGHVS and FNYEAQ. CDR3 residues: CASSLRPFSGANVLTF. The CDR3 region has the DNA TGTGCCAGCAGCTTGAGACCATTCTCTGGGGCCAACGTCCTGACTTTC.

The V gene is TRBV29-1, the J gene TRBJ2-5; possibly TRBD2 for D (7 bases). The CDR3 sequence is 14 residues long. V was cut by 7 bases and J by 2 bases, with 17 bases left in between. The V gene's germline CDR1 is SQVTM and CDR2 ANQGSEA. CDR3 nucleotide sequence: TGCAGCGCTACCGAGGGGGGGTGGCAAGAGACCCAGTACTTC. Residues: CSATEGGWQETQYF.

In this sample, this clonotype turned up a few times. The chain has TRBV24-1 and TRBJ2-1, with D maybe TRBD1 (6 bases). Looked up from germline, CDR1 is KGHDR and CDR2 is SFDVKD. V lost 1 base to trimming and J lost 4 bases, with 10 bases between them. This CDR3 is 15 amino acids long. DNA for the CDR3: TGTGCCACCAGTGATTTCAGGGGACGGTACAATGAGCAGTTCTTC. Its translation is CATSDFRGRYNEQFF.

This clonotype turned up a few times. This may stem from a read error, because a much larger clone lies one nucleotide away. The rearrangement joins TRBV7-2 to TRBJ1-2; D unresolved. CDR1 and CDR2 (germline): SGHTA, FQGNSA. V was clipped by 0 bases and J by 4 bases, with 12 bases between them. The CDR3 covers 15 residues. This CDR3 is CASSLAPTVLYGYTF. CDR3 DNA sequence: TGTGCCAGCAGCTTAGCGCCTACAGTCCTCTATGGCTACACCTTC.

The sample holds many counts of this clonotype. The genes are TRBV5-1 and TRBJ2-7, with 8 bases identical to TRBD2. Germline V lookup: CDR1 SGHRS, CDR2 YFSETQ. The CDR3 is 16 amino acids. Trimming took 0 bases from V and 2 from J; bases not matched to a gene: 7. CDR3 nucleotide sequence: TGCGCCAGCAGCTTGGCCGAACTAGCGGCAACCTACGAGCAGTACTTC. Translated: CASSLAELAATYEQYF.

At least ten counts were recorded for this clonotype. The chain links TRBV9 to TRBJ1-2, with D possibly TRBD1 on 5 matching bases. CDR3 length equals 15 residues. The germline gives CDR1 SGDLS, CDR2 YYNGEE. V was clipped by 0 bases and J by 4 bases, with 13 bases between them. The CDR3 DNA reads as TGTGCCAGCAGCGTAGATGGGGGTGGCAGCTATGGCTACACCTTC. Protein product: CASSVDGGGSYGYTF.

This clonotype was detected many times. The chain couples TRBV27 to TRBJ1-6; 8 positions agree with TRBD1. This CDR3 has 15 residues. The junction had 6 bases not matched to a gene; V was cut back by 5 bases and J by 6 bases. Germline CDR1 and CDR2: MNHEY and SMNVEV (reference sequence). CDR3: CASSIRDRTNSPLHF. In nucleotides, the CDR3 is TGTGCCAGCAGTATCCGGGACAGGACTAATTCACCCCTCCACTTT.

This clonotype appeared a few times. The CDR3 protein is CASSEKGAGGNTEAFF. The CDR3 DNA reads as TGCGCCAGCAGTGAGAAGGGGGCAGGGGGGAACACTGAAGCTTTCTTT. The genes are TRBV10-1 and TRBJ1-1; TRBD1 matches 7 bases. V gave up 2 bases and J gave up 1 base; unmatched junction bases: 7. CDR1 and CDR2 (germline): WNHNN, SYGVQD (reference sequence). This CDR3 spans 16 amino acids.